This T cell receptor beta chain derives from a study of blood T cell repertoires in COVID-19 (dated by TCRdb to about 2020). Notes on the research overall: The collaborator samples originated in the United States, Italy and Spain and spanned the acute and convalescent phases of COVID-19. Nearly every sample came with metadata listing a de-identified subject ID, COVID-19 status, age in years and sex. Where available, HLA class I and class II types were taken from metadata supplied by the sample provider and were not determined by assay-based typing. The material from the prospective study consisted of cDNA or gDNA derived from T cells, B-cell-depleted T cells, or PBMCs. Samples came from the ongoing ImmuneRACE study (first 160 participants) plus 1,254 subjects from 6 global collaborators. A freely available public database, intended as a resource for researchers studying the immune response to SARS-CoV-2, is where the repertoires were released. The dataset comprised deeply sampled blood TCRbeta repertoires from subjects exposed to, actively infected with, or recovered from COVID-19.

Participants in the prospective study were aged about 18 to 90 years, lived in more than 20 United States geographic areas, and enrolled through a virtual design. Cohort assignment in the prospective study relied on participant-reported clinical history from a screening survey and a study questionnaire. Recovered participants in ImmuneRACE Cohort 3 were defined as having two consecutive negative NP/OP PCR tests, clearance from a healthcare professional, or resolution of symptoms. Each participant in the prospective study had whole blood, serum and a nasopharyngeal or oropharyngeal swab collected by mobile phlebotomists. Over a roughly two-month period, participants in the prospective study had the option of providing additional blood draws and questionnaires. Prospective study blood samples were shipped either frozen or at room temperature before DNA extraction. In regard to this clone: What antigen it recognizes has not been identified. Base qualities were left out, and no much larger clone turns up one base away.

The immunoSEQ Assay, a bias-controlled multiplex PCR, was used to amplify TCRbeta CDR3 regions from genomic DNA. The paper's data handling went like this. The number of nucleated cells in each sample was estimated from the amplification of reference gene primers within the assay. To quantify the absolute abundance of each unique TCRbeta CDR3 rearrangement, sequence reads were collapsed and filtered. For each sample, productive Simpson clonality was calculated as the square root of Simpson's diversity index across productive rearrangements. In its TCRdb copy, this immuneACCESS table keeps in-frame sequences only and misses some clones. Where compared with another copy, unresolved V genes explain less than half of these, and the others have no known cause. The V and J calls and the clone size are those of that table, but D and trimming were determined from the DNA. For this sample the table gives some 390,000 clones, of which 75% to 90% were detected only once. Clones ranked in the top ten supply roughly 1.1% of the sample.

CDR1 and CDR2 are read off the germline V gene as SGHVS and FQNEAQ. The CDR3 covers 16 residues, taking in both the cysteine and the phenylalanine. Kept here is only the CDR3 DNA, which spans 48 bases and is read in frame from base 1. Trimming removed 4 bases from V and 4 bases from J; the gene matches leave 9 bases unexplained. Beyond this particular receptor, the publication reports: The amount of clinical and demographic metadata varied by source and participant and was provided uncurated.

The V gene is TRBV7-8 and the J gene is TRBJ2-7, with 11 bases aligning to TRBD1. This TCR was recovered from a man aged 30 to 39 who had recovered from COVID-19. Input material: PBMCs or T cells enriched from blood (not recorded which). The sequenced DNA is TGTGCCAGCAGCTCCCTTCCCGGGACAGGGGGTTACGAGCAGTACTTC. Its amino acids are CASSSLPGTGGYEQYF.